The 13 T cell receptor beta chains listed next were all sequenced from one sample in a study of blood T cell repertoires in COVID-19. Only in-frame clones appear in the TCRdb table, and some are missing; sequencing was by immunoSEQ multiplex PCR. The table has roughly 120,000 clones, 70% to 90% seen once; the top ten hold more than 7%. Material for sequencing was peripheral blood. These receptors were collected from a woman aged 70-85 years who had recovered from COVID-19.

The rearrangement joins TRBV4-3 to TRBJ1-1, with D possibly TRBD1 on 5 matching bases. V gave up 0 bases and J gave up 0 bases, with 11 bases separating them. The germline gives CDR1 LGHNA, CDR2 YSLEER. This CDR3 has 16 amino acids. In DNA form, the CDR3 reads TGCGCCAGCAGCCAAGATAATCGACAGATGAACACTGAAGCTTTCTTT. Protein product: CASSQDNRQMNTEAFF.

This sequence joins TRBV14 and TRBJ2-5; 11 bases agree with TRBD2. The CDR3 sequence is 14 residues long. The J segment lost 4 bases and the V segment lost 4 bases, leaving 2 bases of the junction unmatched. Per the germline V gene, CDR1 is SGHDN and CDR2 is FVKESK. This CDR3 is CASSLGLAAETQYF. CDR3 coding DNA: TGTGCCAGCAGCCTGGGACTAGCGGCAGAGACCCAGTACTTC.

This chain uses TRBV11-2 with TRBJ2-4; 10 nucleotides line up with TRBD2. Germline CDR1 SGHAT, CDR2 FQNNGV. Trimming removed 2 bases from V and 8 bases from J; junction bases left unmatched: 6. The CDR3 loop spans 15 amino acids. CDR3 residues: CASSLLAGGLDIQYF. The CDR3, as DNA: TGTGCCAGCAGCTTATTAGCGGGGGGCTTGGACATTCAGTACTTC.

This chain connects TRBV6-4 to TRBJ2-1; no reliable D call. The CDR3 contains 13 residues. The germline V gene encodes CDR1 MRHNA and CDR2 SNTAGT. Trimming pared 3 bases from V and 5 bases from J, leaving 8 bases between. The CDR3 is CASSEAGNNEQFF. The CDR3 DNA reads as TGTGCCAGCAGTGAGGCAGGTAACAATGAGCAGTTCTTC.

The chain links TRBV5-1 to TRBJ2-2, with TRBD2 identical over 8 bases. The V gene end was trimmed by 0 bases and the J gene end by 3 bases; junction bases not matched to a gene: 4. This CDR3 spans 16 amino acids. Germline CDR1 SGHRS, CDR2 YFSETQ. CDR3 sequence reads: CASSLAILADTGELFF. DNA for the CDR3: TGCGCCAGCAGCTTGGCGATACTAGCGGACACCGGGGAGCTGTTTTTT.

This clone came up a few times. The J gene is TRBJ2-2, the V gene TRBV7-2, with 8 bases identical to TRBD2. Trimming at V came to 3 bases and at J to 5 bases, leaving 11 bases not matched to a gene. CDR1 and CDR2 from the germline V gene are SGHTA and FQGNSA. The CDR3 has 17 amino acids. The DNA for the CDR3 is TGTGCCAGCAGCTTCAGCCCGGGGGGGCTGGGAACCGGGGAGCTGTTTTTT. Translating it yields CASSFSPGGLGTGELFF.

The gene calls are TRBV5-4 and TRBJ2-5; 7 nucleotides match TRBD2. The junction had 7 bases not matched to a gene; V was cut back by 0 bases and J by 5 bases. Germline assignment: CDR1 SGHNT and CDR2 YYREEE (reference sequence). The CDR3 is made up of 15 amino acids. CDR3: CASSLAGGSGETQYF. The CDR3 DNA reads TGTGCCAGCAGCTTGGCCGGGGGGAGCGGGGAGACCCAGTACTTC.

The chain employs TRBV5-4 and TRBJ2-3; 8 nucleotides align to TRBD2. Losses at the gene ends were 3 bases for V and 4 bases for J; bases not matched to a gene: 1. Per the germline V gene, CDR1 is SGHNT and CDR2 is YYREEE (reference sequence). The CDR3 is 13 residues long. The CDR3: CASSSAGADTQYF. Here the CDR3 DNA reads TGTGCCAGCAGCTCAGCGGGGGCAGATACGCAGTATTTT.

V gene TRBV28 combines with J gene TRBJ1-3; the D gene is possibly TRBD1 (6 bases). The CDR3 runs 17 residues. V lost 5 bases and J 2 bases, leaving 19 bases between the germline ends. Germline V CDR1 and CDR2: MDHEN, SYDVKM. The CDR3 loop reads CASSTARGWKAGNTIYF. CDR3 bases: TGTGCCAGCAGTACCGCCAGGGGATGGAAAGCTGGAAACACCATATATTTT.

The chain has TRBV27 and TRBJ1-4, with 10 bases matching TRBD1. The germline V gene has CDR1 MNHEY and CDR2 SMNVEV (reference sequence). There are 15 residues in the CDR3. V shed 5 bases, J shed 6 bases, and the junction held 6 bases outside the gene matches. CDR3 region: CASSDGQGGHEKLFF. CDR3 nucleotides: TGTGCCAGCAGTGACGGACAGGGGGGTCATGAAAAACTGTTTTTT.

The rearrangement joins TRBV30 to TRBJ2-3, with D possibly being TRBD1 (6 bases). The germline V gene encodes CDR1 GTSNPN and CDR2 SVGIG (reference sequence). Deletions cut 8 bases from V and 1 base from J, with 16 bases between. This CDR3 region has 14 residues. CDR3 sequence: CAQLTRQGTDTQYF. The CDR3 DNA reads TGTGCCCAGCTAACTCGACAGGGCACAGATACGCAGTATTTT. The whole variable domain, filled in from reference TRBV30 and TRBJ2-3, reads SQTIHQWPATLVQPVGSPLSLECTVEGTSNPNLYWYRQAAGRGLQLLFYSVGIGQISSEVPQNLSASRPQDRQFILSSKKLLLSDSGFYLCAQLTRQGTDTQYFGPGTRLTVL.

J is TRBJ2-1 and V is TRBV14, with TRBD2 matching 12 bases. The germline gives CDR1 SGHDN, CDR2 FVKESK. The CDR3 spans 15 residues. The V and J ends lost 7 bases and 9 bases, in that order; junction bases with no gene match: 10. CDR3 region: CASTHLAGGASEQFF. The CDR3 DNA sequence: TGTGCCAGCACCCATCTAGCGGGAGGGGCCAGTGAGCAGTTCTTC.

DNA for the CDR3: TGTGCCAGCAGTTTAGCTGGGACAGCCAGGACCCAGTACTTC. It codes for CASSLAGTARTQYF. The rearrangement uses TRBV27 and TRBJ2-5, with 7 bases matching TRBD1. In germline, CDR1 is MNHEY, CDR2 SMNVEV (reference sequence). The CDR3 runs 14 residues. J gave up 7 bases and V 2 bases, and 7 bases lay outside the gene matches.